A selection of T cell receptor beta chains follows, all from one sample in a study of shared clonotypes between healthy human individuals. The protocol was immunoSEQ multiplex PCR, while the TCRdb copy is restricted to in-frame clones and leaves out a portion. The table records hundreds of thousands of clones, roughly 98% of them present only once. The material sequenced was naive CD8+ T cells sorted from blood. All receptors come from a man in his thirties or forties in good health. Both conserved end residues are part of each CDR3. A D gene is named only where the DNA matches it firmly. A clone size is listed for some rows: how often the clone was seen (once, few, many), or a class if it is expanded.

>TRBD2|TRBJ2-5|-|TRBV27
TGTGCCAGCAGGCTAGCGGGAGGCTGGGAGACCCAGTACTTC
CASRLAGGWETQYF
>-|TRBJ2-1|-|TRBV7-9
TGTGCCAGCAGCTTTACGGGGGACTTCTACAATGAGCAGTTCTTC
CASSFTGDFYNEQFF
>-|TRBJ2-7|-|TRBV7-9
TGTGCCAGCAGCTCGTCCGGGGCCTACGAGCAGTACTTC
CASSSSGAYEQYF
>TRBD1|TRBJ2-7|-|TRBV27
TGTGCCACCGAAGAGACGGGGACAGGGGGCTACGAGCAGTACTTC
CATEETGTGGYEQYF
>TRBD2|TRBJ2-3|-|TRBV4-1
TGCGCCAGCAGCAAGACTAGCGGGAGCACAGATACGCAGTATTTT
CASSKTSGSTDTQYF
>-|TRBJ1-4|-|TRBV15
TGTGCCACCAGCAGAGATCGCGGGGCAGGTCTTTCCGAAAAACTGTTTTTT
CATSRDRGAGLSEKLFF
>-|TRBJ2-7|-|TRBV18
TGTGCCAGCTCAGGGGGGAGCTACGAGCAGTACTTC
CASSGGSYEQYF
>TRBD2|TRBJ2-7|once|TRBV29-1
TGCAGCGTTGAAGCTAGCGGGAGGACCCGTCCCAACGAGCAGTACTTC
CSVEASGRTRPNEQYF
>TRBD2|TRBJ2-1|-|TRBV7-6
TGTGCCAGCAGCTCCGGACTAGCCTACAATGAGCAGTTCTTC
CASSSGLAYNEQFF
>TRBD1|TRBJ2-3|-|TRBV7-9
TGTGCCAGCAGCTCCCGGATTGACAGGGTTAATACAGATACGCAGTATTTT
CASSSRIDRVNTDTQYF
>TRBD1|TRBJ2-5|-|TRBV5-1
TGCGCCAGCAGCTTGAGGGGGCGTCTTGAGACCCAGTACTTC
CASSLRGRLETQYF
>-|TRBJ2-7|once|TRBV7-6
TGTGCCAGCAGCTCGACTGCTGGCCCCTACGAGCAGTACTTC
CASSSTAGPYEQYF
>-|TRBJ2-5|-|TRBV30
TGTGCCTGGAGTGTGGTCTTCGGGGTGGGGGAGACCCAGTACTTC
CAWSVVFGVGETQYF
>TRBD2|TRBJ2-3|-|TRBV7-6
TGTGCCAGCAGCTTAAACGGGGGGACAGATACGCAGTATTTT
CASSLNGGTDTQYF
>TRBD1|TRBJ2-2|once|TRBV5-1
TGCGCCAGCAACACAGGGGACAGCACCGGGGAGCTGTTTTTT
CASNTGDSTGELFF
>-|TRBJ2-1|-|TRBV5-4
TGTGCCAGCAGCTTGGGTGGGCTCTCACCGCCCAATGAGCAGTTCTTC
CASSLGGLSPPNEQFF
>-|TRBJ2-3|-|TRBV27
TGTGCCAGCAATCAACTGAGGACTGGTCGCACAGATACGCAGTATTTT
CASNQLRTGRTDTQYF
>-|TRBJ2-3|once|TRBV6-1
TGTGCCAGCAGTGAGCCAGGGTCTAGCACAGATACGCAGTATTTT
CASSEPGSSTDTQYF
>-|TRBJ2-1|-|TRBV28
TGTGCCAGCAGTTTGGGCCTACGCTACAATGAGCAGTTCTTC
CASSLGLRYNEQFF
>TRBD1|TRBJ1-2|-|TRBV28
TGTGCCACCACCGGGACAGGGGGTAATGGCTACACCTTC
CATTGTGGNGYTF
>-|TRBJ1-5|-|TRBV7-9
TGTGCCAGCAGCTTCAGTCCAGCTAATCAGCCCCAGCATTTT
CASSFSPANQPQHF
>-|TRBJ2-7|once|TRBV7-9
TGTGCCAGCACCCCTTACGGGGCCTACGAGCAGTACTTC
CASTPYGAYEQYF